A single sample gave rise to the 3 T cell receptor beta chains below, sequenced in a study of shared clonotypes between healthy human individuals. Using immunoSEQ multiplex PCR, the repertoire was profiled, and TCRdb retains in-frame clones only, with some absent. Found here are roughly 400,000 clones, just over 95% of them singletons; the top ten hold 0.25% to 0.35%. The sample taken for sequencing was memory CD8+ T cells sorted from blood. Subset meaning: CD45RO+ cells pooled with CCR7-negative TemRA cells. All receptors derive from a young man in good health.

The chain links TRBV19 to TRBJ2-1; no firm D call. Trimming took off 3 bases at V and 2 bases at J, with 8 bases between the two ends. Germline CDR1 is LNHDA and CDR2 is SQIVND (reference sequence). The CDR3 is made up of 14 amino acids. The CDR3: CASSIDATYNEQFF. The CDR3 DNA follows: TGTGCCAGTAGTATTGACGCCACCTACAATGAGCAGTTCTTC.

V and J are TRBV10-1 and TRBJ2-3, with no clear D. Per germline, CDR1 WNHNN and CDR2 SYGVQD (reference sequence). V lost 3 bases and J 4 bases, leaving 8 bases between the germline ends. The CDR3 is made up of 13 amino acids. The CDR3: CASSDPAPDTQYF. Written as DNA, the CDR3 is TGCGCCAGCAGTGACCCAGCCCCAGATACGCAGTATTTT.

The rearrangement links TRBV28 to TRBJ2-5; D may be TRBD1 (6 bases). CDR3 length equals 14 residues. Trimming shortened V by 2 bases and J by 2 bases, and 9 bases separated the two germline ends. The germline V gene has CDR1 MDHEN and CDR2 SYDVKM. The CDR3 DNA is TGTGCCAGCAGTTTAGGACAGAGACAAGAGACCCAGTACTTC. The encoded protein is CASSLGQRQETQYF.